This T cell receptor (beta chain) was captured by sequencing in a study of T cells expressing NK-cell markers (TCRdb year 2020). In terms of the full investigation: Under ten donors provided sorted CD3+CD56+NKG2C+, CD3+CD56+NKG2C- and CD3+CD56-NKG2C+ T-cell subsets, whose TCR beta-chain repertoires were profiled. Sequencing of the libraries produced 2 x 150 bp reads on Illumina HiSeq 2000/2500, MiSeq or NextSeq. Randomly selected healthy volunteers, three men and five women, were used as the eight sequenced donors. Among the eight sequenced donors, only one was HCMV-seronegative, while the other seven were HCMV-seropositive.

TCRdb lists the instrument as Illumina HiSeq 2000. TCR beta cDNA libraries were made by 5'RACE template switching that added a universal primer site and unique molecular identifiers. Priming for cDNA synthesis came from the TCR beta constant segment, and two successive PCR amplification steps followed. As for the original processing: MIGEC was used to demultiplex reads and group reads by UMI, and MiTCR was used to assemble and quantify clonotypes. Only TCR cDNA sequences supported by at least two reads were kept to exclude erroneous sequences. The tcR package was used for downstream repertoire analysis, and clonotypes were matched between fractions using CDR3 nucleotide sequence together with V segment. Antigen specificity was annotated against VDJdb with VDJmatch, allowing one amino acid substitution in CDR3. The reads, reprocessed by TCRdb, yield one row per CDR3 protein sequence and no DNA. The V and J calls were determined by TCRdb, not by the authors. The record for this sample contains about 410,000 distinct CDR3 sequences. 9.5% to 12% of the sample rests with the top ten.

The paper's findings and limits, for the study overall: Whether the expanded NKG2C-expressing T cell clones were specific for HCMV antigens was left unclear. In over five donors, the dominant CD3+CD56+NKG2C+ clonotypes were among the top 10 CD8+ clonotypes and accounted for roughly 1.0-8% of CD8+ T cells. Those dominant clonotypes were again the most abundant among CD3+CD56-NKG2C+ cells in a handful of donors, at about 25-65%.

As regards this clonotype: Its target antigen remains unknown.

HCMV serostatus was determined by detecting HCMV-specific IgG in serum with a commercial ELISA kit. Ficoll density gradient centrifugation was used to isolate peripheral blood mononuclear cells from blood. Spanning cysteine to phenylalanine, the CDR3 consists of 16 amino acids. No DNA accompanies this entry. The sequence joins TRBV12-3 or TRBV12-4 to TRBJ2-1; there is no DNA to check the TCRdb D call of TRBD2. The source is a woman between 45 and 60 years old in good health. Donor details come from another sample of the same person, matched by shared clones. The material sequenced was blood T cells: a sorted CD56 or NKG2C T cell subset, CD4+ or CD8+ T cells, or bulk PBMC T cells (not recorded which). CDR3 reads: CASSSTSGRWYNEQFF.